Each of the 14 T cell receptor beta chains below was sequenced from the same sample in a study of immune evolution from preneoplasia to lung adenocarcinoma. Here immunoSEQ multiplex PCR was the method, and the copy in TCRdb shows in-frame clones only, minus some. The profile shows roughly 4,100 clones, around 83% of them singletons. Material: FFPE minimally invasive lung adenocarcinoma tissue. The receptors stem from a person aged 55 to 75 with lung adenocarcinoma.

The genes are TRBV13 and TRBJ2-5; TRBD1 is a possible D gene (5 bases). Germline values: CDR1 PRHDT, CDR2 FYEKMQ (reference sequence). V lost 3 bases and J 1 base, leaving 9 bases between the germline ends. This CDR3 comprises 14 residues. The CDR3 here is CASSFGQGQETQYF. DNA for the CDR3: TGTGCCAGCAGCTTCGGGCAGGGCCAAGAGACCCAGTACTTC.

The chain recombines TRBV15 with TRBJ2-7; a possible D gene is TRBD1 (6 bases). The CDR3 is 15 amino acids. CDR1 and CDR2 (germline): LNHNV, YYDKDF (reference sequence). Between the trimmed V and J ends, which lost 1 base and 5 bases, there was a span of 15 bases. CDR3 residues: CATSRAWDNRDEQYF. CDR3 sequence (DNA): TGTGCCACCAGCAGAGCCTGGGACAACAGGGACGAGCAGTACTTC.

This clone was found a few times. The V gene is TRBV28, the J gene TRBJ1-4; no clear D. V was shortened by 7 bases and J by 0 bases, with 9 bases between the two germline ends. Germline V lookup: CDR1 MDHEN, CDR2 SYDVKM. The CDR3 consists of 14 residues. In DNA form, the CDR3 reads TGTGCCAGCATCTCGACGTCAACTAATGAAAAACTGTTTTTT. Encoded protein: CASISTSTNEKLFF. The whole variable domain, filled in from reference TRBV28 and TRBJ1-4, reads DVKVTQSSRYLVKRTGEKVFLECVQDMDHENMFWYRQDPGLGLRLIYFSYDVKMKEKGDIPEGYSVSREKKERFSLILESASTNQTSMYLCASISTSTNEKLFFGSGTQLSVL.

This clone came up a few times. The chain joins TRBV5-1 to TRBJ2-7; 11 nucleotides match TRBD2. V trimming: 4 bases; J trimming: 3 bases; junction bases outside the gene matches: 6. The CDR3 totals 15 residues. The germline CDR1 and CDR2 sequences are SGHRS and YFSETQ. The DNA for the CDR3 is TGCGCCAGCAGCCCCGGGACTAGCGGTATCTACGAGCAGTACTTC. It translates to CASSPGTSGIYEQYF.

This clone showed up just a few times. The chain links TRBV6-1 to TRBJ1-5, with 8 bases matching TRBD1. CDR3 size: 18 residues. CDR1 and CDR2 (germline): MNHNS, SASEGT. Trimming cost V 2 bases and J 0 bases; bases outside gene matches: 9. CDR3 sequence reads: CASSEPGTGIYSNQPQHF. As DNA, the CDR3 is TGTGCCAGCAGTGAACCCGGGACAGGAATCTATAGCAATCAGCCCCAGCATTTT.

CDR3 sequence (DNA): TGTGCCAGCAGTTTTGTCCCGGTCTACGAGCAGTACTTC. This translates into CASSFVPVYEQYF. V is TRBV27 and J is TRBJ2-5, with unresolved D. The J call may be wrong; the DNA end is better matched by TRBJ2-7. Germline CDR1 MNHEY, CDR2 SMNVEV (reference sequence). This CDR3 comprises 13 residues.

The V and J genes are TRBV28 and TRBJ1-5, with TRBD1 matching 12 bases. In germline, CDR1 is MDHEN, CDR2 SYDVKM. V was pared by 6 bases and J by 7 bases, with 19 bases of the junction left unmatched. CDR3 length: 19 residues. The CDR3 reads CASSLETSGQGAPGQPQHF. CDR3 coding DNA: TGTGCCAGCAGCCTAGAGACCTCGGGACAGGGGGCGCCTGGGCAGCCCCAGCATTTT.

The chain couples TRBV2 to TRBJ2-7, with a tentative D call TRBD2 (7 bases). The CDR3 is 14 amino acids. Germline V lookup: CDR1 SNHLY, CDR2 FYNNEI. V lost 11 bases and J 0 bases, leaving 17 bases between the germline ends. The CDR3 sequence is CASQGGGLSYEQYF. CDR3 DNA: TGTGCCTCCCAAGGGGGGGGCCTCTCCTACGAGCAGTACTTC. Looking up the rest from reference TRBV2 and TRBJ2-7 gives the full variable domain: EPEVTQTPSHQVTQMGQEVILRCVPISNHLYFYWYRQILGQKVEFLVSFYNNEISEKSEIFDDQFSVERPDGSNFTLKIRSTKLEDSAMYFCASQGGGLSYEQYFGPGTRLTVT.

The table lists this clone with a count of one. The CDR3 DNA reads TGTGCCTGGGAATTAGCGGGGCCCAATGAGCAGTTCTTC. Protein product: CAWELAGPNEQFF. The chain couples TRBV30 to TRBJ2-1; 8 nucleotides match TRBD2. Trimming at V came to 5 bases and at J to 6 bases, leaving 6 bases not matched to a gene. Looked up from germline, CDR1 is GTSNPN and CDR2 is SVGIG (reference sequence). The CDR3 is made up of 13 amino acids.

The rearrangement uses TRBV6-1 and TRBJ2-4; 9 positions agree with TRBD1. This CDR3 region has 13 residues. The trim removed 8 bases at V and 4 bases at J, leaving 3 bases unmatched. Germline CDR1 and CDR2: MNHNS and SASEGT. In DNA, the CDR3 is TGTGCCAGCTCAGGGACAGGGAAAAACATTCAGTACTTC. It is translated as CASSGTGKNIQYF.

This chain joins TRBV5-1 and TRBJ2-2, with D perhaps TRBD1 (5 bases). V lost 5 bases, J lost 6 bases, and 11 bases lay in between. The CDR3 length is 13 residues. Germline V gene sequence: CDR1 SGHRS, CDR2 YFSETQ. The CDR3, as DNA: TGCGCCAGCAGTCGAGACAGACCCGGGGAGCTGTTTTTT. Its protein is CASSRDRPGELFF.

The chain combines TRBV4-2 with TRBJ2-7; 9 bases align to TRBD1. V lost 1 base and J lost 1; bases outside the gene matches: 8. CDR3 length: 17 residues. CDR1 LGHNA and CDR2 YNFKEQ come from the germline V gene. The CDR3 DNA reads as TGTGCCAGCAGCCAAGCCACTACAGGGGGCGGTTCCTACGAGCAGTACTTC. Its protein product is CASSQATTGGGSYEQYF.

This clone occurred a few times. The chain carries TRBV6-1 and TRBJ2-7; 12 bases are a match to TRBD2. From germline, CDR1 is MNHNS and CDR2 SASEGT. The CDR3 loop spans 15 amino acids. V dropped 3 bases and J dropped 0; count of bases not matched to a gene: 0. The chain's CDR3 is CASSETSGSSYEQYF. The CDR3 region has the DNA TGTGCCAGCAGTGAGACTAGCGGGAGCTCCTACGAGCAGTACTTC.

The chain combines TRBV2 with TRBJ1-1, with 8 bases lining up with TRBD1. Germline lookup yields CDR1 SNHLY and CDR2 FYNNEI. The junction had 3 bases not matched to a gene; V was cut back by 5 bases and J by 4 bases. This CDR3 spans 13 amino acids. CDR3 residues: CASSRTGRTEAFF. CDR3 DNA: TGTGCCAGCAGTCGGACAGGGCGCACTGAAGCTTTCTTT. The variable domain in full, with the rest retrieved from reference TRBV2 and TRBJ1-1, is EPEVTQTPSHQVTQMGQEVILRCVPISNHLYFYWYRQILGQKVEFLVSFYNNEISEKSEIFDDQFSVERPDGSNFTLKIRSTKLEDSAMYFCASSRTGRTEAFFGQGTRLTVV.